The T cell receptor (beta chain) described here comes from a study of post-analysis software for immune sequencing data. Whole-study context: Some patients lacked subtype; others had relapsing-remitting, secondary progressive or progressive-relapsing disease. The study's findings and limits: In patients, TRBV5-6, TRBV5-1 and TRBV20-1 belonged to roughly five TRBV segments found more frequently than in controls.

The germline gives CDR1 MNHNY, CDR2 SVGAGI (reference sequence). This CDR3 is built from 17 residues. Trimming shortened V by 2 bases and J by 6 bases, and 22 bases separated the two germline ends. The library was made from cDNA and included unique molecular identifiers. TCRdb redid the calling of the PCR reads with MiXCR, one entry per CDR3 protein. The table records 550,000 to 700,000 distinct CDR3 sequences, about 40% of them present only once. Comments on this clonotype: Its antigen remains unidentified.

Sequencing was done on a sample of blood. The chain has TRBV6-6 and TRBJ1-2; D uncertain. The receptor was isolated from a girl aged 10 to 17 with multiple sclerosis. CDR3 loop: CASSYPPRRRTGDGYTF. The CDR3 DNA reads TGTGCCAGCAGTTACCCTCCTAGACGGAGGACCGGAGATGGCTACACCTTC.